This TCR beta chain stems from a study of blood T cell repertoires in COVID-19. Study in general: The analysed material was cDNA or gDNA that came from T cells, B-cell-depleted T cells, or PBMCs.

Generated by immunoSEQ multiplex PCR, the TCRdb table keeps only in-frame clones and is missing some. The sample yields 170,000 or so clones, more than 75% seen once. Sequences were obtained from PBMCs or T cells enriched from blood (not recorded which). The sequence was obtained from a woman aged 50 to 65 who had recovered from COVID-19.

The DNA of the CDR3 is TGTGCCAGCAGCCAGGTCAGGGGTTACTACAATGAGCAGTTCTTC. Translating gives CASSQVRGYYNEQFF. The chain joins TRBV3-1 (or the pseudogene TRBV3-2) to TRBJ2-1; TRBD1 is a possible D gene (6 bases). The V and J ends lost 3 bases and 3 bases respectively, with 12 bases between them. Germline CDR1 reads LGHDT; CDR2 reads YNNKEL (reference sequence). The CDR3 is 15 residues long.